This T cell receptor (beta chain) was sequenced during a study of regulatory T cells in long-lasting Graves disease (dated by TCRdb to the early 2020s). As for the study more broadly: To count as having persistent Graves' disease, a patient had to have received antithyroid drug treatment for over 5 years with TSH receptor autoantibodies remaining persistently positive. Peripheral blood TCR sequencing and RNA sequencing compared persistent Graves' disease patients with newly diagnosed Graves' disease patients. The study was conducted in China and was registered as a clinical trial. A total of roughly 35 samples underwent TCR sequencing, from roughly 13 patients with persistent Graves' disease and approximately 20 patients with newly diagnosed Graves' disease. On average, persistent Graves' disease patients in the clinical cohort had been on antithyroid drugs for about 9.7 years.

As encoded in the germline V gene (reference sequence), CDR1 is LNHDA while CDR2 is SQIVND. The CDR3, cysteine through phenylalanine, is 14 amino acids long. Just CDR3 DNA is preserved here, 42 bases in frame from base 1. V sheds 3 bases and J sheds 1 base, leaving 9 bases between their ends. The full study reports these points: The authors noted that the small sample size was a limitation that may lower accuracy. More public clonotypes were shared among persistent patients (roughly 2,900) than among newly diagnosed patients (more than 950). Preferential use of TRBV28, TRBJ1-2 and TRBJ2-5 was observed in persistent disease, whereas TRBV20-1 and TRBJ2-1 were favored in newly diagnosed disease. Lower TCR Shannon entropy and fewer highly expanded clones were observed in persistent Graves' disease patients than in newly diagnosed patients, which suggested clonal expansion. Peripheral blood alone was examined, since thyroid tissue, which constituted the primary lesion, could not be accessed. Sequencing and analysis were restricted to the TCR beta chain.

This specimen's time point label, interpreted: persistent/refractory GD, antithyroid drugs over 5 years with positive TRAb. RNA was extracted from PBMCs in TRIzol for both TCR sequencing and RNA sequencing. Graves' disease was diagnosed according to American Thyroid Association guidelines. Recruitment of patients was carried out at an endocrinology department in Xi'an, China. Each patient gave about 10 milliliters of peripheral blood, collected in an EDTA anticoagulant tube. Ficoll Paque Plus density gradient separation was used to isolate PBMCs, and no further T cell sorting was done. An Agilent 2100 Bioanalyzer and agarose gel were used to check RNA quality, while a NanoDrop 2000 measured RNA concentration. The library was obtained by multiplex PCR. The instrument given in TCRdb is Illumina HiSeq 4000. TCR beta libraries were built with iRepertoire HTBI primers and Arm-PCR amplification of CDR3 regions. Before sequencing, the PCR products went through gel purification. As for the authors' bioinformatics: Gene usage analysis of CDR3 amino acid clonotypes used the 50 to 70 TRBV and some 13 TRBJ segments found across samples. Filtered high-quality paired reads were merged into contigs using COPE and FqMerger. Contigs were aligned with BLAST to IMGT TRBV, TRBD and TRBJ reference genes, and CDR3 was defined per IMGT. Any clonotype with a frequency above 0.1% was counted as a highly expanded clone. Repertoire diversity was measured by Shannon entropy, and V-J evenness by the Gini coefficient. A clonotype found in more than one individual was treated as public. In TCRdb, the public reads were trimmed at Q25 with fastp and aligned with MiXCR, with productive beta chains retained. Under each unique CDR3 protein, matching rows form one entry showing the most common genes and DNA. These V and J calls rely on TCRdb rather than the paper's analysis. The sample includes approximately 380,000 distinct CDR3 sequences, with about 20% observed a single time. Less than 25% of the sample goes to the ten largest clones.

This clonotype was recorded at least ten times. What antigen it recognizes has not been identified. No base quality values were provided; no much bigger clone lies one nucleotide off. The sample in question was peripheral blood mononuclear cells (PBMCs), obtained when the disease was refractory, from a patient treated with antithyroid drugs. This clonotype originated in a female donor with Graves disease. The chain is made from TRBV19 and TRBJ1-1, with a tentative D gene TRBD1 over 5 matching bases. CDR3 sequence: CASSIGHTNTEAFF. The base sequence is TGTGCCAGTAGTATTGGACATACGAACACTGAAGCTTTCTTT. When the CDR3 is completed using the reference TRBV19 and TRBJ1-1 genes on either side, the full variable domain is DGGITQSPKYLFRKEGQNVTLSCEQNLNHDAMYWYRQDPGQGLRLIYYSQIVNDFQKGDIAEGYSVSREKKESFPLTVTSAQKNPTAFYLCASSIGHTNTEAFFGQGTRLTVV.